This record looks at one T cell receptor beta chain sequence and its context. This entry belongs to a study of T cell responses to AZD1222 COVID-19 vaccine. Method: immunoSEQ multiplex PCR; TCRdb's copy keeps in-frame clones and lacks some. The top ten clones hold roughly 0.99% of a sample with under 200,000 clones, approximately 91% of them seen once. The sequenced sample was peripheral blood, obtained on day 0 of AZD1222 vaccination. The clonotype originates from an adult in good health.

The CDR3 DNA reads as TGTGCCAGCAGCCTCACAGATACGCAGTATTTT. Its translation: CASSLTDTQYF. The V and J genes are TRBV12-3 or TRBV12-4 and TRBJ2-3, with D uncertain. The CDR3 loop spans 11 amino acids. V lost 6 bases and J 2 bases, leaving 3 bases between the germline ends.